This T cell receptor beta chain is from a study of shared clonotypes between healthy human individuals. Measured with immunoSEQ multiplex PCR; TCRdb has only the in-frame clones, and not every one. The sample consists of around 2.1 million clones, under 97% of them appearing once. Regarding the study as a whole: Compared with memory subsets, naive subsets generally had larger estimated richness.

V lost 11 bases to trimming and J lost 5 bases, with 21 bases between them. The CDR3 contains 14 residues. Germline V gene data show CDR1 as ENHRY and CDR2 as SYGVKD. Of note for this clone: Its antigen is unknown.

The source of this sequence is a man younger than 30 in good health. Sequencing input: naive CD4+ T cells sorted from blood. The sample's subset: CD45RA+ positively selected. This rearrangement joins TRBV10-3 to TRBJ1-1, with a tentative D call TRBD1 (6 bases). CDR3: CAGRHGTSGTEAFF. CDR3 DNA sequence: TGTGCCGGACGACATGGGACAAGTGGGACTGAAGCTTTCTTT.